This paragraph reports one T cell receptor (beta chain). The antigen remains unidentified. TCR beta CDR3 regions were amplified from RNA. Using the HTBI primer set, a first-round RT-PCR was run on the TCR CDR3. TCRdb re-called the multiplex PCR reads with MiXCR, one entry per CDR3 protein. The sample yields about 270,000 distinct CDR3 sequences, 15% seen once. This sample is drawn from a study of T cells in Graves' hyperthyroidism and ophthalmopathy. Orbital computed tomography and thyroid ultrasound, together with serum TRAb and thyroxine and clinical symptoms, were used for diagnoses. The study, taken as a whole, reports: The model foresaw ophthalmopathy a median roughly 6 months prior to onset. Blood also carried most thyroid clonotypes expanded above 0.001. Ophthalmopathy was told apart from stable hyperthyroidism by a 13 V-J model.

CDR1 MGHRA and CDR2 YSYEKL come from the germline V gene. The CDR3 contains 14 residues. V lost 0 bases, J lost 7 bases, and 10 bases lay in between. The sequenced sample was blood. V gene TRBV4-1 combines with J gene TRBJ2-1; D gene uncertain. This TCR derives from a woman between 50 and 59 years old with Graves' hyperthyroidism that later progressed to Graves' ophthalmopathy. CDR3 loop: CASSQEGVANEQFF. The CDR3 coding sequence is TGCGCCAGCAGCCAAGAGGGCGTAGCAAATGAGCAGTTCTTC.